The text below deals with one TCR beta chain. The primer mix had 60 V beta and 13 J beta primers. Repertoires were generated with immunoSEQ multiplex PCR, while TCRdb's copy carries only in-frame clones and drops some. The table includes tens of thousands of clones, roughly 84% detected once. Stated time point: after dendritic cell vaccination, including at tumor progression/relapse. PBMC were collected before vaccination, two weeks after the third vaccination, and at progression. These data originate in a study of glioma-infiltrating T cells after dendritic cell vaccination. Study at large: The vaccine used monocyte-derived dendritic cells pulsed overnight with autologous tumor lysate.

Germline V gene lookup returns CDR1 SGHTA and CDR2 FQGNSA. The CDR3 loop spans 15 amino acids. The V segment lost 1 base and the J segment 10 bases; nucleotides outside the gene matches: 5. This clonotype was sampled from a human donor with glioblastoma. This chain uses TRBV7-2 with TRBJ2-2; TRBD2 agrees at 11 bases. Specimen: blood, collected after dendritic cell vaccination. The CDR3 here is CASSLGASGGMELFF. CDR3 DNA sequence: TGTGCCAGCAGCTTAGGGGCTAGCGGGGGGATGGAGCTGTTTTTT.